What follows describes a single TCR beta chain. The germline V gene encodes CDR1 SGHTA and CDR2 FQGNSA. With 0 bases removed from V and 7 bases from J, the gap between germline ends came to 11 bases. CDR3 length: 14 amino acids. The data are from a study of response to subunit inactivated influenza vaccine. TCRdb re-derived calls from the RT-PCR reads in MiXCR, one entry per CDR3 protein. The table lists over 650,000 distinct CDR3 sequences, roughly 20% of them singletons. The sample consisted of PBMCs from blood, taken less than 6 days after vaccination. V is TRBV7-2 and J is TRBJ2-3, with a weak D call TRBD2 (5 bases). The TCR originated in a man aged 50 or older who received an inactivated influenza vaccine. Here the CDR3 reads CASSLAETIHTQYF. As DNA, the CDR3 is TGTGCCAGCAGCTTAGCGGAGACTATACATACGCAGTATTTT.